This paragraph reports one TCR beta chain. Its antigen is not identified. Naive CD8 populations comprised CD45RO-negative cells positively selected for CCR7, excluding terminally differentiated effector memory CD45RA+ cells. The input for sorted-subset replicate PCRs was around 200 ng DNA, 25,000 to 30,000 T cell genomes. TCRdb keeps only in-frame clones here, not all; method: immunoSEQ multiplex PCR. The sample lists approximately 2,000,000 clones; around 93% were seen once. These data come from a study of shared clonotypes between healthy human individuals. Study-level points and caveats: Tissues were not sampled, only blood, and their repertoires likely differ.

Germline loops: CDR1 SGHNT, CDR2 YENEEA. V was pared by 1 base and J by 1 base, with 7 bases between. The CDR3 runs 14 residues. The chain employs TRBV11-3 and TRBJ2-5; no firm D call. Sequencing used naive CD8+ T cells from PBMCs. This TCR came from a man aged 18 to 29 in good health. Some clones in this sample may be carry-over from other donors' samples. The DNA of the CDR3 is TGTGCCAGCAGCTTAGCAGGCAGCCAAGAGACCCAGTACTTC. Protein sequence: CASSLAGSQETQYF.